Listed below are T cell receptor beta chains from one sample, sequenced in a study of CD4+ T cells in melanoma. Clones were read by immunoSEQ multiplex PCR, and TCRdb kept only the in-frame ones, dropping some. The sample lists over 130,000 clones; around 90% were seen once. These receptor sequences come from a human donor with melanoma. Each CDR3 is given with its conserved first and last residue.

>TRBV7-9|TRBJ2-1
CASSSNTGSNEQFF
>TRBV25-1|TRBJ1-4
CASILSSNEKLFF
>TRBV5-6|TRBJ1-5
CASSQGTVGANQPQHF
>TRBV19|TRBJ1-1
CASSRFGQGATEAFF
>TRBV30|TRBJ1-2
CAWSIRDSQRGYTF
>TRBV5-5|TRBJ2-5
CASSLDRPSVETQYF
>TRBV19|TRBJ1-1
CASSTGPNTEAFF
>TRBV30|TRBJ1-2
CAWSKDRIYGYTF
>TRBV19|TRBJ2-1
CASSPTGTGSRNEQFF
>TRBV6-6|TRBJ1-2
CASSLSTRYYGYTF
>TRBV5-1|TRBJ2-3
CASSLAAAGLADTQYF
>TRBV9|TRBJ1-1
CASSVGISGAEAFF
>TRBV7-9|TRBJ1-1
CASSPGQGLRNTEAFF
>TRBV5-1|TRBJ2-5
CASSLGGSGLGETQYF
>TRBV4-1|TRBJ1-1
CASSARQLNTEAFF
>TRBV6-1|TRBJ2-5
CASVKGTTDVETQYF
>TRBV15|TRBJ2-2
CATSRGGQGNTGELFF
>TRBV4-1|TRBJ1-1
CASSQVFGGGNTEAFF
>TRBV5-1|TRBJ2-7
CASSLGQVLSYEQYF
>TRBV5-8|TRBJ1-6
CASSLVEGGSGNSPLHF
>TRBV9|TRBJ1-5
CASSVGQGDSNQPQHF
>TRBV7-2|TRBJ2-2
CASSLGQGRTGELFF
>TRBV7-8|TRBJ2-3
CASSLTAGVSDTQYF
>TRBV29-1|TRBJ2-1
CSVESGYYNEQFF
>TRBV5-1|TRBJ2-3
CASSPTGSTDTQYF
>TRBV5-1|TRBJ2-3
CASSSATTSTDTQYF
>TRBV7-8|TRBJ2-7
CASSLDRSNEQYF
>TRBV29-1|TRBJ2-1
CSVRPNEQFF
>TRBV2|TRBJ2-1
CASSPDRGRNEQFF
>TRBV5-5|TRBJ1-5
CASSFRGISNQPQHF
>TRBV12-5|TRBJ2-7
CASGSGSYEQYF
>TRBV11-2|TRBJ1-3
CASSPTTFSGNTIYF
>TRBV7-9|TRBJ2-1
CASSLAGTGVQNEQFF
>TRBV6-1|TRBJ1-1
CASTVGVWNTEAFF
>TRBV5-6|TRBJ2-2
CASSGTNAGELFF
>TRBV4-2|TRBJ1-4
CASSQWFTGLREKLFF
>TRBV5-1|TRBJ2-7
CASSTGLNVDYEQYF
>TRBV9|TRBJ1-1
CASSDDRGATEAFF
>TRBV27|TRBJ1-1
CASSLSSGMNTEAFF
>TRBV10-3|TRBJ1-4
CAISERTGARIGEKLFF
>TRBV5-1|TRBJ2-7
CASSLFLGTGADEQYF
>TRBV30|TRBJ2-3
CASQAVAADTQYF
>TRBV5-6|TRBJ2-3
CASSSGLAGGRPSTDTQYF
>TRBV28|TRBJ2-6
CASRVDRVLFTVSSGANVLTF
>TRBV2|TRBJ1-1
CGGGETEAFF
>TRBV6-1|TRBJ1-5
CASSGDRERSNQPQHF
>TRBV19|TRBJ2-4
CASSHRQGLAKNIQYF
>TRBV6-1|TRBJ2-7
CASAGQGVGWQYF
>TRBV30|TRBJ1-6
CALNPAYNSPLHF
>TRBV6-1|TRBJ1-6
CASSANRGESSPLHF
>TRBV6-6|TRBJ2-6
CASSDQGSGANVLTF
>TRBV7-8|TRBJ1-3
CASSLQGISSGNTIYF